Listed here is a single T cell receptor beta chain. The data belong to a study of PD-L1 blockade in urothelial cancer. Clones were read by immunoSEQ multiplex PCR, and TCRdb kept only the in-frame ones, dropping some. Here the sample spans roughly 77,000 clones, roughly 89% being singletons. Regarding time point: pretreatment peripheral blood. This material consisted of PBMCs, taken around atezolizumab (anti-PD-L1) treatment. This receptor was identified in a woman in her 70s with urothelial cancer.

CDR3 sequence: CASSPGGGPQETQYF. The CDR3 DNA is TGTGCCAGCAGCCCGGGAGGGGGCCCACAAGAGACCCAGTACTTC. The gene calls are TRBV7-9 and TRBJ2-5, with D possibly being TRBD2 (8 bases). CDR1 SEHNR and CDR2 FQNEAQ come from the germline V gene (reference sequence). Trimming cost V 5 bases and J 2 bases, with 15 bases left between them. The CDR3 contains 15 residues.